This T cell receptor (beta chain) comes out of a study of blood T cell repertoires in COVID-19. It was during active infection that Seattle patients were enrolled and then longitudinally followed. Clones were read by immunoSEQ multiplex PCR, and TCRdb kept only the in-frame ones, dropping some. Here the sample spans 150,000 to 200,000 clones, roughly 85% being singletons. Per germline, CDR1 SNHLY and CDR2 FYNNEI. V was pared by 3 bases and J by 9 bases, with 0 bases of the junction left unmatched. The CDR3 consists of 13 residues. This clonotype was obtained from a woman aged 45-65 years with COVID-19, enrolled during active disease. The rearrangement links TRBV2 to TRBJ2-1; 12 nucleotides agree with TRBD2. Sequences were obtained from peripheral blood. The DNA of the CDR3 is TGTGCCAGCAGTGAGGGACTAGCGGGTGAGCAGTTCTTC. This codes for CASSEGLAGEQFF.